What follows are 29 T cell receptor beta chains derived from one specimen sequenced in a study of human T cells and chemical hapten exposure. TCRdb analysed the RACE reads with MiXCR anew, one entry per CDR3 protein. The sample yields around 75,000 distinct CDR3 sequences, about 11% seen once. As for time point: patch test 1, 2 weeks after DPC sensitization. Treatment: therapeutic diphenylcyclopropenone sensitization with weekly scalp DPC. The specimen comprised whole blood, sampled in connection with sensitization to the hapten diphenylcyclopropenone (DPC). The receptors derive from a woman between 55 and 75 years old with alopecia areata. Some clones in this sample may be carry-over from other donors' samples.

The chain recombines TRBV4-2 with TRBJ1-2, with D perhaps TRBD1 (5 bases). This CDR3 is 15 amino acids long. CDR1 and CDR2 from the germline V gene are LGHNA and YNFKEQ. V was cut by 1 base and J by 10 bases, with 19 bases left in between. For the CDR3, the DNA is TGTGCCAGCAGCCAAGGGATGCAGGGTAATGGTGACTACACCTTC. It translates to CASSQGMQGNGDYTF.

Only a few counts were recorded for this clonotype. The chain couples TRBV4-1 to TRBJ1-4; D is possibly TRBD1 (5 bases). CDR3 length: 15 residues. Germline V gene data show CDR1 as MGHRA and CDR2 as YSYEKL. The V gene lost 4 bases and the J gene lost 0 bases, with 9 bases spanning the gap. This CDR3 is CASSPGPSTNEKLFF. CDR3 in DNA: TGCGCCAGCAGCCCAGGGCCGTCAACTAATGAAAAACTGTTTTTT.

This clonotype was seen a few times. The chain has TRBV19 and TRBJ2-3; possible D gene TRBD2, 6 bases. The CDR3 spans 15 residues. Germline V CDR1 and CDR2: LNHDA, SQIVND (reference sequence). Trimming pared 5 bases from V and 6 bases from J, leaving 18 bases between. The CDR3 here is CASSLGLENLDTQYF. CDR3 bases: TGTGCCAGTAGTTTGGGACTGGAGAACTTGGATACGCAGTATTTT.

This clonotype was recorded at least ten times. The V gene is TRBV9, the J gene TRBJ2-3; tentative D call: TRBD2 (6 bases). V was pared by 0 bases and J by 2 bases, with 10 bases between. The CDR3 runs to 15 residues. CDR1 is SGDLS, CDR2 YYNGEE, per germline. This CDR3 is CASSVAAGNTDTQYF. In DNA, the CDR3 is TGTGCCAGCAGCGTAGCTGCGGGGAACACAGATACGCAGTATTTT.

This clonotype came up many times. This chain connects TRBV18 to TRBJ2-3; 11 bases are a match to TRBD1. The V segment lost 6 bases and the J segment 7 bases; nucleotides outside the gene matches: 6. This CDR3 has 14 amino acids. Per germline, CDR1 KGHSH and CDR2 LQKENI. The CDR3 sequence is CASSNGDRGYTQYF. CDR3 bases: TGTGCCAGCTCCAACGGGGACAGGGGGTATACGCAGTATTTT.

In its sample, this clonotype was seen many times. This rearrangement joins TRBV10-3 to TRBJ2-3, with 8 bases aligning to TRBD2. V shed 0 bases and J 6 bases; nucleotides not matched to a gene: 8. Germline CDR1 ENHRY, CDR2 SYGVKD. The CDR3 is 16 amino acids. The CDR3 nucleotides are TGTGCCATCAGTGAGTCTTCGGGACTAGTCCCGGATACGCAGTATTTT. Its translation is CAISESSGLVPDTQYF.

This clonotype appeared many times. V and J are TRBV28 and TRBJ2-7, with D unresolved. With 1 base removed from V and 5 bases from J, the gap between germline ends came to 12 bases. In germline, CDR1 is MDHEN, CDR2 SYDVKM. This CDR3 spans 14 amino acids. The CDR3 DNA reads TGTGCCAGCAGTTTATCCCGCCCTAAAGACGAGCAGTACTTC. The encoded protein is CASSLSRPKDEQYF.

This clonotype was seen ten or more times. The chain couples TRBV7-6 to TRBJ2-1; the D gene is possibly TRBD1 (6 bases). Trimming took 5 bases from V and 8 from J, leaving 16 bases between them. CDR3 size: 14 residues. Germline CDR1 is SGHVS and CDR2 is FNYEAQ. CDR3 sequence (DNA): TGTGCCAGCAGCCTCATGGACAGTACTTATGAGCAGTTCTTC. Its translation: CASSLMDSTYEQFF.

The chain recombines TRBV29-1 with TRBJ1-2; 7 bases are a match to TRBD1. Germline CDR1 is SQVTM and CDR2 is ANQGSEA. V was clipped by 6 bases and J by 2 bases; unmatched bases: 9. This CDR3 has 14 residues. CDR3 DNA: TGCAGCGTGGCACGACAGGGCCAAAACTATGGCTACACCTTC. Translated, it gives CSVARQGQNYGYTF.

This clonotype was seen many times. The chain couples TRBV11-2 to TRBJ2-7, with D perhaps assigned TRBD1 or TRBD2 (5 bases each). The germline CDR1 and CDR2 sequences are SGHAT and FQNNGV. Trimming took off 2 bases at V and 1 base at J, with 12 bases between the two ends. The CDR3 has 15 residues. In DNA, the CDR3 is TGTGCCAGCAGCTTAATTGGGGGAATTTCCTACGAGCAGTACTTC. It codes for CASSLIGGISYEQYF. Together with reference TRBV11-2 and TRBJ2-7, the CDR3 gives the full variable domain: EAGVAQSPRYKIIEKRQSVAFWCNPISGHATLYWYQQILGQGPKLLIQFQNNGVVDDSQLPKDRFSAERLKGVDSTLKIQPAKLEDSAVYLCASSLIGGISYEQYFGPGTRLTVT.

This clonotype was observed a handful of times. J is TRBJ2-7 and V is TRBV27; perhaps TRBD2 as D (7 bases). CDR3 length equals 15 residues. Germline loops: CDR1 MNHEY, CDR2 SMNVEV (reference sequence). V shed 8 bases and J shed 1 base, with 18 bases lying between them. CDR3 residues: CASQKGGDLSYEQYF. The CDR3 DNA reads TGTGCCAGCCAAAAAGGGGGGGACCTTTCCTACGAGCAGTACTTC.

A few counts support this clonotype. The chain has TRBV11-3 and TRBJ2-3; 8 bases match TRBD1. The V segment lost 5 bases and the J segment 6 bases; nucleotides outside the gene matches: 7. CDR1 SGHNT and CDR2 YENEEA come from the germline V gene. CDR3 length: 14 residues. The CDR3 loop is CASSRTGNPDTQYF. CDR3 coding DNA: TGTGCCAGCAGCAGGACAGGGAATCCGGATACGCAGTATTTT.

This clonotype was observed once. This sequence may be a read error, since a much larger clone differs from it by one base. This chain connects TRBV7-9 to TRBJ2-3; tentatively, D is TRBD2 (6 bases). CDR3 size: 12 residues. The V gene lost 1 base and the J gene lost 12 bases, with 11 bases spanning the gap. Germline V gene data show CDR1 as SEHNR and CDR2 as FQNEAQ (reference sequence). CDR3 coding DNA: TGTGCCAGCAGCTTAGAGTCTAGCGCACAGTATTTT. Translating it yields CASSLESSAQYF. The full variable domain, with the rest looked up from reference TRBV7-9 and TRBJ2-3, is DTGVSQNPRHKITKRGQNVTFRCDPISEHNRLYWYRQTLGQGPEFLTYFQNEAQLEKSRLLSDRFSAERPKGSFSTLEIQRTEQGDSAMYLCASSLESSAQYFGPGTRLTVL.

This clonotype has at least ten counts. The chain combines TRBV5-1 with TRBJ1-1; 9 bases match TRBD1. V dropped 6 bases and J dropped 5; count of bases not matched to a gene: 8. The CDR3 sequence is 14 residues long. CDR1 and CDR2 from the germline V gene are SGHRS and YFSETQ. The CDR3 here is CASTRGTGRTEAFF. CDR3 nucleotides: TGCGCCAGCACCCGCGGGACAGGGAGGACTGAAGCTTTCTTT.

This clonotype was seen ten or more times. The rearrangement joins TRBV10-3 to TRBJ2-7, with 9 bases fitting TRBD1. Germline V gene lookup returns CDR1 ENHRY and CDR2 SYGVKD. V gave up 0 bases and J gave up 7 bases; unmatched junction bases: 4. The CDR3 length is 14 residues. The CDR3 DNA is TGTGCCATCAGTGAGTCTAACAGGGGGCGAGAGCAGTACTTC. As protein: CAISESNRGREQYF.

This clonotype was seen a handful of times. The chain uses TRBV4-1 and TRBJ1-5; D gene ambiguous. V was pared by 3 bases and J by 4 bases, with 10 bases between. Germline V gene lookup returns CDR1 MGHRA and CDR2 YSYEKL. The CDR3 covers 14 residues. CDR3 region: CASSHTGRNQPQHF. CDR3 nucleotide sequence: TGCGCCAGCAGCCACACTGGGAGGAATCAGCCCCAGCATTTT.

A note on this clonotype: Mismatch with germline at one junction end may stem from a read error. This sequence joins TRBV2 and TRBJ1-5, with D possibly TRBD1 on 5 matching bases. Germline V gene sequence: CDR1 SNHLY, CDR2 FYNNEI. There are 14 residues in the CDR3. Here the CDR3 reads CASSDRDGNRPQHF. The CDR3 coding sequence is TGTGCCAGCAGTGATCGGGACGGAAATCGGCCCCAGCATTTT.

In its sample, this clonotype was seen a few times. The gene calls are TRBV12-3 or TRBV12-4 and TRBJ2-7; tentative D call: TRBD2 (5 bases). Trimming cost V 6 bases and J 1 base, with 13 bases left between them. The CDR3 spans 14 residues. CDR3 amino acids: CASSPRTYSYEQYF. The CDR3 DNA reads TGTGCCAGCAGCCCCCGGACTTATTCCTACGAGCAGTACTTC.

In this sample, this clonotype turned up once. This chain uses TRBV3-1 with TRBJ2-2; 9 nucleotides line up with TRBD2. Looked up from germline, CDR1 is LGHDT and CDR2 is YNNKEL (reference sequence). This CDR3 is 17 amino acids long. Trimming at V came to 0 bases and at J to 3 bases, leaving 5 bases not matched to a gene. Written as DNA, the CDR3 is TGTGCCAGCAGCCAAGAAGCAAGCGGGGGGTACACCGGGGAGCTGTTTTTT. Translating it yields CASSQEASGGYTGELFF.

This clonotype was observed a handful of times. CDR3 sequence: CASSSYYNQPQHF. CDR3 coding DNA: TGTGCCAGCAGCTCCTACTACAATCAGCCCCAGCATTTT. V and J are TRBV7-6 and TRBJ1-5; D is uncertain. Trimming pared 4 bases from V and 3 bases from J, leaving 7 bases between. Looked up from germline, CDR1 is SGHVS and CDR2 is FNYEAQ. This CDR3 comprises 13 residues.

This clonotype appeared many times. This rearrangement joins TRBV7-2 to TRBJ2-3; unclear D gene. V lost 0 bases and J lost 4, with 11 bases in between. The CDR3 sequence is 15 residues long. CDR1 and CDR2 from the germline V gene are SGHTA and FQGNSA. The CDR3 DNA follows: TGTGCCAGCAGCTTAGCCGTCCTGGGGTCAGATACGCAGTATTTT. It codes for CASSLAVLGSDTQYF. Filled out from reference TRBV7-2 and TRBJ2-3, the complete variable domain reads GAGVSQSPSNKVTEKGKDVELRCDPISGHTALYWYRQSLGQGLEFLIYFQGNSAPDKSGLPSDRFSAERTGGSVSTLTIQRTQQEDSAVYLCASSLAVLGSDTQYFGPGTRLTVL.

This clonotype was seen many times. The J gene is TRBJ2-7, the V gene TRBV20-1; D is unresolved. The CDR3 extends over 11 amino acids. V gave up 3 bases and J gave up 4 bases, with 7 bases separating them. Germline V gene lookup returns CDR1 DFQATT and CDR2 SNEGSKA (reference sequence). The CDR3 loop reads CSARDQYEQYF. DNA of the CDR3: TGCAGTGCTAGGGATCAATACGAGCAGTACTTC.

In this sample, this clonotype turned up many times. J is TRBJ2-2 and V is TRBV11-3; D could derive from TRBD1 or TRBD2 (5 bases each). This CDR3 spans 17 amino acids. The germline V and J ends were trimmed by 4 bases and 1 base, with 16 bases remaining between them. Looked up from germline, CDR1 is SGHNT and CDR2 is YENEEA. CDR3 in amino acids: CASSSSTGTLNTGELFF. CDR3 nucleotides: TGTGCCAGCAGCTCTTCTACGGGGACCCTGAACACCGGGGAGCTGTTTTTT.

In its sample, this clonotype was seen many times. The chain uses TRBV6-6 and TRBJ1-1; no definite D call. CDR1 is MNHNY and CDR2 is SVGAGI in the germline V gene (reference sequence). The CDR3 extends over 14 amino acids. The germline V and J ends were trimmed by 4 bases and 1 base, with 10 bases remaining between them. The CDR3 bases are TGTGCCAGCAGTTCTTCCCAGACGAACACTGAAGCTTTCTTT. Translating gives CASSSSQTNTEAFF.

The CDR3 DNA is TGCAGCGTTGTGGTGGAGTGGGCCTACGAGCAGTACTTC. It yields the protein CSVVVEWAYEQYF. The chain is built from TRBV29-1 and TRBJ2-7; D is unresolved. Trimming stripped 4 bases from V and 2 bases from J, with 12 bases between. The V gene's germline CDR1 is SQVTM and CDR2 ANQGSEA. The CDR3 has 13 residues.

This chain connects TRBV11-2 to TRBJ2-1; 7 bases are a match to TRBD1. Looked up from germline, CDR1 is SGHAT and CDR2 is FQNNGV. V lost 4 bases and J lost 7; bases outside the gene matches: 4. The CDR3 is 13 amino acids. The CDR3 bases are TGTGCCAGCAGCTCGGGACAGAAGAATGAGCAGTTCTTC. Translated: CASSSGQKNEQFF.

This clonotype was counted many times. The genes are TRBV6-6 and TRBJ1-4, with 7 nucleotides matching TRBD1. V shed 2 bases and J 6 bases; nucleotides not matched to a gene: 3. The germline gives CDR1 MNHNY, CDR2 SVGAGI (reference sequence). There are 14 residues in the CDR3. The CDR3 is CASSYRGPDEKLFF. The CDR3, as DNA: TGTGCCAGCAGTTACAGGGGGCCCGATGAAAAACTGTTTTTT.

This clonotype was observed a few times. This chain joins TRBV3-1 and TRBJ1-1; D is ambiguous. V lost 1 base and J lost 5, with 14 bases in between. CDR1 LGHDT and CDR2 YNNKEL come from the germline V gene (reference sequence). The CDR3 covers 15 residues. Here the CDR3 reads CASSQVVRQFTEAFF. CDR3 nucleotides: TGTGCCAGCAGCCAAGTTGTTCGGCAGTTTACTGAAGCTTTCTTT.

The chain combines TRBV15 with TRBJ2-5; D ambiguous. The CDR3 spans 16 residues. Looked up from germline, CDR1 is LNHNV and CDR2 is YYDKDF (reference sequence). Trimming took off 0 bases at V and 5 bases at J, with 16 bases between the two ends. DNA for the CDR3: TGTGCCACCAGCAGAGATCCGGCGCCCTCCCTTGAGACCCAGTACTTC. Amino acids: CATSRDPAPSLETQYF.